Presented here are 2 T cell receptor beta chains from one specimen sequenced in a study of shared clonotypes between healthy human individuals. Sequencing used immunoSEQ multiplex PCR; TCRdb keeps in-frame clones, though not all of them. There are over a million clones in the sample; 96% occur only once, and roughly 1.2% lies in the top ten. The material sequenced was naive CD4+ T cells sorted from blood. Subset noted: CD45RA+ positively selected. These receptors were obtained from a man aged 25 to 40 in good health.

The chain uses TRBV28 and TRBJ1-5; TRBD1 matches at 8 bases. CDR3 size: 14 residues. V was clipped by 6 bases and J by 6 bases; unmatched bases: 7. CDR1 is MDHEN and CDR2 is SYDVKM in the germline V gene. As DNA, the CDR3 is TGTGCCAGCAGCTTCGACAGGGGAACTCAGCCCCAGCATTTT. Translation: CASSFDRGTQPQHF.

This clone was seen a single time. V gene TRBV7-9 combines with J gene TRBJ2-1; 9 bases agree with TRBD2. This CDR3 region has 15 residues. Germline loops: CDR1 SEHNR, CDR2 FQNEAQ (reference sequence). The ends lost 4 bases at V and 3 bases at J; junction bases unmatched: 4. CDR3 sequence: CASSSLAGDYNEQFF. The CDR3 DNA reads as TGTGCCAGCAGCTCCTTAGCGGGAGACTACAATGAGCAGTTCTTC. Supplemented by reference TRBV7-9 and TRBJ2-1, the full variable domain reads DTGVSQNPRHKITKRGQNVTFRCDPISEHNRLYWYRQTLGQGPEFLTYFQNEAQLEKSRLLSDRFSAERPKGSFSTLEIQRTEQGDSAMYLCASSSLAGDYNEQFFGPGTRLTVL.